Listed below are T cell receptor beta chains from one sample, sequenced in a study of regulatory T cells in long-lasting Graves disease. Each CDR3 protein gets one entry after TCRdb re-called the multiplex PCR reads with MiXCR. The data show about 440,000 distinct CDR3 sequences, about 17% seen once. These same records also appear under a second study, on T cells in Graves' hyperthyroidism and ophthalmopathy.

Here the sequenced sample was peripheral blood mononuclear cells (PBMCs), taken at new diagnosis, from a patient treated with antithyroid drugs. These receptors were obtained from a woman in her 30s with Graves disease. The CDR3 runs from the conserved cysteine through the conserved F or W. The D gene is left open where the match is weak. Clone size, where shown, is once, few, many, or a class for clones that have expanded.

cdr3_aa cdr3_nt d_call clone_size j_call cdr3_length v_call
CATSRMGVLPNTGELFF TGTGCCACCAGCAGGATGGGTGTTTTGCCGAACACCGGGGAGCTGTTTTTT NA NA TRBJ2-2 17 TRBV15
CASSVMDRSGEQYF TGTGCCAGCAGCGTAATGGACAGAAGTGGGGAGCAGTACTTC NA few TRBJ2-7 14 TRBV13
CASSLEVVAVEQYF TGTGCCAGCAGCTTAGAAGTAGTGGCCGTCGAGCAGTACTTC NA many TRBJ2-7 14 TRBV7-2
CSAIGLAGTGELFF TGCAGTGCTATCGGACTAGCGGGAACCGGGGAGCTGTTTTTT TRBD2 many TRBJ2-2 14 TRBV20-1
CASSFPEGTYNEQSF TGTGCCAGTAGCTTCCCAGAGGGCACCTACAATGAGCAGTCCTTC NA NA TRBJ2-1 15 TRBV19
CASSLGWGRTTYEQYF TGTGCCAGCAGTTTAGGGTGGGGGAGGACCACCTACGAGCAGTACTTC NA many TRBJ2-7 16 TRBV28
CASSENLTTTLYEQYF TGTGCCAGCAGTGAGAATCTGACCACAACTCTCTACGAGCAGTACTTC NA few TRBJ2-7 16 TRBV6-1
CASRPDWNTGELFF TGTGCCAGCAGACCCGATTGGAACACCGGGGAGCTGTTTTTT NA NA TRBJ2-2 14 TRBV9
CASSVKITGERSSYEQYF TGTGCCAGCAGCGTCAAGATAACAGGGGAACGAAGCTCCTACGAGCAGTACTTC TRBD1 many TRBJ2-7 18 TRBV9
CASSYPSGGKRIHNEQFF TGTGCCAGCAGTTACCCCTCCGGAGGAAAGAGAATACACAATGAGCAGTTCTTC NA NA TRBJ2-1 18 TRBV28
CASSSGQGYYGYTF TGTGCCAGCAGTTCGGGACAGGGGTACTATGGCTACACCTTC TRBD1 NA TRBJ1-2 14 TRBV27
CSAGAARQETQYF TGCAGCGCGGGAGCGGCGCGTCAAGAGACCCAGTACTTC NA NA TRBJ2-5 13 TRBV29-1
CASSSGHDGTGELFF TGTGCCAGCAGTTCGGGACATGACGGCACCGGGGAGCTGTTTTTT NA many TRBJ2-2 15 TRBV12-3/TRBV12-4
CASSLTAGFADTQYF TGTGCCAGCAGCTTAACGGCAGGGTTCGCAGATACGCAGTATTTT NA many TRBJ2-3 15 TRBV7-3
CASSWPRDFQETQYF TGTGCCAGCAGCTGGCCCCGGGACTTCCAAGAGACCCAGTACTTC NA few TRBJ2-5 15 TRBV7-2
CSASWTGITYEQYF TGCAGTGCTAGTTGGACTGGGATCACCTACGAGCAGTACTTC NA many TRBJ2-7 14 TRBV20-1
CASSFSAGDEQYF TGTGCCAGCAGCTTTTCTGCAGGGGACGAGCAGTACTTC NA many TRBJ2-7 13 TRBV5-5
CASSPDRGSNNEQFF TGTGCCAGCAGCCCCGACAGGGGTTCCAACAATGAGCAGTTCTTC TRBD1 NA TRBJ2-1 15 TRBV5-5
CASSLPGYNPPLHF TGTGCCAGCAGCTTACCGGGATATAATCCACCCCTCCACTTT NA NA TRBJ1-6 14 TRBV11-2
CASSFRTSGGSETQYF TGTGCCAGCAGTTTCCGGACTAGCGGGGGCTCGGAGACCCAGTACTTC TRBD2 many TRBJ2-5 16 TRBV28
CASSSPRRRGVQAKNIQYF TGTGCCAGCAGCTCCCCCCGGAGACGGGGGGTGCAAGCCAAAAACATTCAGTACTTC TRBD2 NA TRBJ2-4 19 TRBV7-3
CASSNDHNEQFF TGTGCCAGCAGTAACGACCACAATGAGCAGTTCTTC NA many TRBJ2-1 12 TRBV6-1
CASSQLAGSRGELFF TGTGCCAGCAGCCAACTAGCGGGATCTCGAGGGGAGCTGTTTTTT TRBD2 NA TRBJ2-2 15 TRBV3-1
CASSPGGSGGNSPLHF TGTGCCAGCAGCCCCGGGGGGTCGGGGGGTAATTCACCCCTCCACTTT NA NA TRBJ1-6 16 TRBV3-1
CASSQDRVGGGTDTQYF TGCGCCAGCAGCCAAGATCGGGTGGGAGGTGGCACAGATACGCAGTATTTT NA many TRBJ2-3 17 TRBV4-3
CASSLTAGVWNEQFF TGTGCCAGCAGCTTAACGGCGGGAGTATGGAATGAGCAGTTCTTC TRBD2 many TRBJ2-1 15 TRBV7-9
CASSLAVGWDTQYF TGCGCCAGCAGCTTGGCGGTCGGTTGGGATACGCAGTATTTT NA NA TRBJ2-3 14 TRBV5-1
CASSLLSTGELFF TGCGCCAGCAGCTTGCTGAGCACCGGGGAGCTGTTTTTT NA many TRBJ2-2 13 TRBV5-1
CASSTHPLDYEQYF TGCGCCAGCAGCACCCACCCCCTAGACTACGAGCAGTACTTC NA many TRBJ2-7 14 TRBV5-1
CASSLAAENYGYTF TGCGCCAGCAGCTTGGCAGCTGAAAACTATGGCTACACCTTC NA NA TRBJ1-2 14 TRBV5-1
CASSQGGDGTQYF TGCGCCAGCAGCCAGGGAGGAGACGGGACCCAGTACTTC NA NA TRBJ2-5 13 TRBV4-1
CATSRDRWGTTNTGELFF TGTGCCACCAGCAGAGACAGGTGGGGGACAACGAACACCGGGGAGCTGTTTTTT NA NA TRBJ2-2 18 TRBV15
CASCAGVHGSYEQYF TGTGCCAGCTGTGCCGGGGTCCACGGCTCCTACGAGCAGTACTTC NA many TRBJ2-7 15 TRBV6-1
CASSPPGFSQYNEQFF TGTGCCAGCAGTCCCCCGGGCTTTTCCCAATACAATGAGCAGTTCTTC NA NA TRBJ2-1 16 TRBV12-3/TRBV12-4
CASSVFGTGDYGYTF TGTGCCAGCAGCGTTTTCGGGACAGGAGACTATGGCTACACCTTC TRBD1 many TRBJ1-2 15 TRBV28
CASSRFRGGIGNEQYF TGCGCCAGCAGCCGTTTTAGGGGCGGGATTGGAAACGAGCAGTACTTC NA few TRBJ2-7 16 TRBV4-1
CASSQDRGIMNTEAFF TGTGCCAGCAGCCAAGATCGAGGGATCATGAACACTGAAGCTTTCTTT NA many TRBJ1-1 16 TRBV3-1
CASSQGHTIYF TGTGCCAGCAGTCAGGGGCACACCATATATTTT NA many TRBJ1-3 11 TRBV2
CASSQERGEQFF TGTGCCAGCAGCCAAGAGCGGGGTGAGCAGTTCTTC NA many TRBJ2-1 12 TRBV3-1
CSAREGGAFTEAFF TGCAGTGCTAGAGAGGGGGGGGCCTTCACTGAAGCTTTCTTT NA many TRBJ1-1 14 TRBV20-1
CASSLGRRGLTGELFF TGTGCCAGCAGCTTAGGTAGAAGGGGGCTCACCGGGGAGCTGTTTTTT TRBD1 many TRBJ2-2 16 TRBV11-2
CSVAGLAGLRNNEQFF TGCAGCGTTGCCGGACTAGCGGGACTACGTAACAATGAGCAGTTCTTC TRBD2 many TRBJ2-1 16 TRBV29-1
CASSVGLAATDTQYF TGTGCCAGCAGCGTCGGACTAGCGGCAACAGATACGCAGTATTTT TRBD2 few TRBJ2-3 15 TRBV5-4
CASSLLVWEANTEAFF TGTGCCAGCAGTTTATTAGTTTGGGAGGCGAACACTGAAGCTTTCTTT NA many TRBJ1-1 16 TRBV28